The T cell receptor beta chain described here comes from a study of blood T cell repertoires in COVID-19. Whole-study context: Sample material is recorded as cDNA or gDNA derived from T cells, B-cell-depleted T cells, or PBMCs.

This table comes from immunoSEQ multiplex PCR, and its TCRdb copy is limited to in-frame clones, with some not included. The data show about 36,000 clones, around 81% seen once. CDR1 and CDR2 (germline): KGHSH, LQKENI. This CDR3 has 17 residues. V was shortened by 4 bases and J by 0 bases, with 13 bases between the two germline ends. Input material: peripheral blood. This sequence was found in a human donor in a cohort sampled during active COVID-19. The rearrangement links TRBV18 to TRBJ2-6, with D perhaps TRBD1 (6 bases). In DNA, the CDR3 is TGTGCCAGCTCACTACAGGGTCCCCCCTCTGGGGCCAACGTCCTGACTTTC. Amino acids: CASSLQGPPSGANVLTF.